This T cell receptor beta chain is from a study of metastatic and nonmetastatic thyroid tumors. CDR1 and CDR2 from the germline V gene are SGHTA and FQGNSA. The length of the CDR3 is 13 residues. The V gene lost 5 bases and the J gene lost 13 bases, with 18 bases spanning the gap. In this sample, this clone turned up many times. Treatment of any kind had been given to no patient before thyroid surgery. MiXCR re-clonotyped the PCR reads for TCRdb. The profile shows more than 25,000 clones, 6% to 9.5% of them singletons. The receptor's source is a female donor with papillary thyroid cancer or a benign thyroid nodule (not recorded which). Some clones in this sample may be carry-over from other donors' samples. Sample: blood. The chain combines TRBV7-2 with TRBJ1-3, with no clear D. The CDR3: CASSPYLRAGIYF. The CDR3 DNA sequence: TGTGCCAGCAGCCCGTACTTACGAGCGGGTATATATTTT.